These 19 T cell receptor beta chains came from one sample sequenced in a study of metastatic and nonmetastatic thyroid tumors. With MiXCR, TCRdb reprocessed the PCR reads. The sample has around 50,000 clones; around 20% are singletons. Patients were all untreated before their thyroid surgery. The sample was blood. The receptors were sampled from a male donor with papillary thyroid cancer or a benign thyroid nodule (not recorded which). Some clones in this sample may be carry-over from other donors' samples.

This clone was counted ten times or more. This sequence may be a read error, since a much larger clone differs from it by one base. The chain couples TRBV19 to TRBJ1-5; D might be TRBD1 (6 bases). Germline V gene data show CDR1 as LNHDA and CDR2 as SQIVND (reference sequence). The CDR3 is 14 amino acids. CDR3 nucleotides: TGTGCCAGTAGTAATGGACAGAACAATCGGCCCCAGCATTTT. It codes for CASSNGQNNRPQHF.

This clone was found many times. The rearrangement links TRBV19 to TRBJ2-7; TRBD2 matches 10 bases. The length of the CDR3 is 13 residues. With 6 bases clipped from V and 2 bases from J, the junction kept 1 base outside the gene matches. Germline CDR1 and CDR2: LNHDA and SQIVND (reference sequence). The CDR3 nucleotides are TGTGCCAGTAGACTAGCGGGGACCTACGAGCAGTACTTC. Amino acid sequence: CASRLAGTYEQYF.

This clone has a count of ten or more. J is TRBJ1-5 and V is TRBV11-3; D unresolved. This CDR3 has 13 residues. The V gene's germline CDR1 is SGHNT and CDR2 YENEEA. Between the trimmed V and J ends, which lost 3 bases and 6 bases, there was a span of 9 bases. The CDR3 sequence: CASSFRTGQPQHF. The CDR3 nucleotides are TGTGCCAGCAGCTTTAGGACCGGTCAGCCCCAGCATTTT.

This clone was detected many times. The gene calls are TRBV2 and TRBJ1-6; a weak D match, TRBD1 (5 bases). The germline V gene has CDR1 SNHLY and CDR2 FYNNEI. The CDR3 covers 15 residues. Trimming pared 0 bases from V and 7 bases from J, leaving 10 bases between. The CDR3 DNA follows: TGTGCCAGCAGTGAAGCCTCGGGGGTCAATTCACCCCTCCACTTT. Translated, it gives CASSEASGVNSPLHF.

This clone was seen many times. One end of the junction does not line up with germline, which may come from a read error. Within the sample, other DNA sequences also encode this same CDR3. The chain carries TRBV30 and TRBJ1-5; the D gene is possibly TRBD1 (5 bases). This CDR3 has 16 amino acids. Germline lookup yields CDR1 GTSNPN and CDR2 SVGIG (reference sequence). CDR3 region: CAWSVGAGKGSQPQHF. The DNA for the CDR3 is TGCGCCTGGAGTGTAGGGGCGGGGAAGGGATCTCAGCCCCAGCATTTT.

The chain recombines TRBV5-4 with TRBJ2-7; D remains unclear. Deletions cut 0 bases from V and 0 bases from J, with 16 bases between. Germline CDR1 reads SGHNT; CDR2 reads YYREEE (reference sequence). The CDR3 totals 17 residues. CDR3 sequence reads: CASSLAVLASISYEQYF. The CDR3 DNA follows: TGTGCCAGCAGCTTGGCCGTACTTGCTTCTATCTCCTACGAGCAGTACTTC.

This clone came up a few times. The J gene is TRBJ2-1, the V gene TRBV2; a possible D gene is TRBD2 (6 bases). V was shortened by 0 bases and J by 4 bases, with 10 bases between the two germline ends. This CDR3 spans 15 amino acids. Germline V lookup: CDR1 SNHLY, CDR2 FYNNEI. As DNA, the CDR3 is TGTGCCAGCAGTGAAGCCGGGAGTGGGTACAATGAGCAGTTCTTC. As protein: CASSEAGSGYNEQFF.

This clone was recorded many times. V is TRBV9 and J is TRBJ1-6; D is unresolved. V lost 0 bases to trimming and J lost 8 bases, with 6 bases between them. CDR3 size: 13 residues. From germline, CDR1 is SGDLS and CDR2 YYNGEE. CDR3 DNA: TGTGCCAGCAGCGTAGGGGCGGATTCACCCCTCCACTTT. It codes for CASSVGADSPLHF. Full variable domain (missing parts from reference TRBV9 and TRBJ1-6): DSGVTQTPKHLITATGQRVTLRCSPRSGDLSVYWYQQSLDQGLQFLIQYYNGEERAKGNILERFSAQQFPDLHSELNLSSLELGDSALYFCASSVGADSPLHFGNGTRLTVT.

This clone was counted at least ten times. Being one base from a much bigger clone, this may be a read error. The chain recombines TRBV28 with TRBJ2-7, with D uncertain. Germline CDR1 MDHEN, CDR2 SYDVKM. CDR3 length: 13 residues. The CDR3 bases are TGTGCCAGCAGTTTCCGTCCCCCCTCCGAGCAGTGCTTC. Its protein product is CASSFRPPSEQCF.

Many counts were recorded for this clone. The chain couples TRBV7-9 to TRBJ2-1, with D unclear. The V end lost 4 bases, the J end lost 5 bases, and 9 bases lay between the germline ends. The length of the CDR3 is 13 residues. Per the germline V gene, CDR1 is SEHNR and CDR2 is FQNEAQ (reference sequence). The CDR3 nucleotides read TGTGCCAGCAGCTCCGCCACGGACAATGAGCAGTTCTTC. It codes for CASSSATDNEQFF.

At least ten counts were recorded for this clone. J is TRBJ2-1 and V is TRBV4-2; TRBD1 might be the D (6 bases). The germline CDR1 and CDR2 sequences are LGHNA and YNFKEQ. V was cut by 8 bases and J by 2 bases, with 10 bases left in between. CDR3 size: 13 residues. CDR3 region: CASRTGTYNEQFF. CDR3 DNA: TGTGCCAGCCGTACAGGGACCTACAATGAGCAGTTCTTC.

The chain employs TRBV5-1 and TRBJ1-2; a possible D gene is TRBD1 (5 bases). The V end was cut by 7 bases, the J end by 7 bases, with 11 bases between. CDR3 length equals 11 residues. Germline CDR1 and CDR2: SGHRS and YFSETQ. The CDR3 spells CASGEGPGYTF. The CDR3 DNA is TGCGCCAGCGGGGAGGGGCCTGGCTACACCTTC.

V gene TRBV28 combines with J gene TRBJ1-6; no firm D call. V lost 3 bases and J lost 10, with 7 bases in between. The CDR3 extends over 12 amino acids. Germline-derived CDR1 and CDR2 are MDHEN and SYDVKM. This CDR3 reads CASSFRKSPLHF. The DNA for the CDR3 is TGTGCCAGCAGTTTTAGGAAGTCACCCCTCCACTTT.

The chain links TRBV30 to TRBJ2-7; the match to TRBD1 covers 9 bases. CDR1 and CDR2 (germline): GTSNPN, SVGIG (reference sequence). Losses at the gene ends were 0 bases for V and 2 bases for J; bases not matched to a gene: 2. The CDR3 contains 14 residues. The CDR3 region is CAWSVQGATYEQYF. In DNA form, the CDR3 reads TGTGCCTGGAGTGTACAGGGGGCCACCTACGAGCAGTACTTC.

This clone was detected ten times or more. The rearrangement uses TRBV18 and TRBJ2-3; D is possibly TRBD1 (5 bases). V lost 0 bases to trimming and J lost 0 bases, with 7 bases between them. From germline, CDR1 is KGHSH and CDR2 LQKENI. This CDR3 spans 15 amino acids. CDR3 residues: CASSPPSGSTDTQYF. CDR3 sequence (DNA): TGTGCCAGCTCACCACCGTCAGGGAGCACAGATACGCAGTATTTT.

This clone showed up many times. The chain employs TRBV28 and TRBJ1-2; D remains ambiguous. Germline loops: CDR1 MDHEN, CDR2 SYDVKM. Trimming stripped 7 bases from V and 8 bases from J, with 14 bases between. The CDR3 covers 12 residues. For the CDR3, the DNA is TGTGCCAGCATCGCTAAAGGTTGGGGCTACACCTTC. Amino acids: CASIAKGWGYTF.

This clone was seen ten or more times. This rearrangement joins TRBV7-9 to TRBJ2-3; D assignment may be TRBD1 or TRBD2 (6 bases each). The germline CDR1 and CDR2 sequences are SEHNR and FQNEAQ (reference sequence). With 6 bases removed from V and 4 bases from J, the gap between germline ends came to 20 bases. This CDR3 comprises 16 residues. CDR3 in DNA: TGTGCCAGCAGTGGCCCGGGGGCCACGGGGTCAGATACGCAGTATTTT. Its protein product is CASSGPGATGSDTQYF.

This clone was recorded at least ten times. V usage is TRBV3-1 and J usage is TRBJ2-6; 8 bases align to TRBD1. Germline CDR1 and CDR2: LGHDT and YNNKEL (reference sequence). V lost 4 bases and J lost 1; bases outside the gene matches: 15. The CDR3 consists of 20 residues. The CDR3 here is CASSPRSPGQAKSGANVLTF. In nucleotides, the CDR3 is TGTGCCAGCAGCCCCCGCTCCCCGGGACAGGCGAAATCTGGGGCCAACGTCCTGACTTTC.

The chain is built from TRBV11-3 and TRBJ2-7; 9 bases fit TRBD1. The CDR3 has 14 residues. Germline V lookup: CDR1 SGHNT, CDR2 YENEEA. Trimming removed 1 base from V and 4 bases from J; junction bases left unmatched: 2. CDR3 amino acids: CASSLGDRGYEQYF. CDR3 nucleotide sequence: TGTGCCAGCAGCTTAGGAGACAGGGGGTACGAGCAGTACTTC.